This T cell receptor beta chain was observed in a study of CD4+ T cells in melanoma. Notes on the study in general: A reported correlation linked neoantigen-specific CD4+ T cells to CD8+, macrophage and B cell function. Reportedly, melanoma neoantigen-specific CD4+ T cells showed varied differentiation states.

The sample holds a few counts of this clone. Its antigen is undetermined. Sequencing was performed with immunoSEQ multiplex PCR; in TCRdb, only in-frame clones are kept and a portion is missing. This sample has some 15,000 clones; around four fifths occur once, and the top ten carry about 6%. Germline lookup yields CDR1 ENHRY and CDR2 SYGVKD. Losses at the gene ends were 11 bases for V and 0 bases for J; bases not matched to a gene: 7. The CDR3 has 14 amino acids. The material sequenced was cells from a culture (not recorded whether cultured in vitro). V is TRBV10-3 and J is TRBJ1-3; 7 positions agree with TRBD1. The clonotype comes from a human donor with melanoma. CDR3 coding DNA: TGTGCCTCGGGACAGACGTACTCTGGAAACACCATATATTTT. It yields the protein CASGQTYSGNTIYF.